A single sample gave rise to the 28 T cell receptor beta chains below, sequenced in a study of T-cell reconstitution after alpha-beta-depleted transplantation in children. As it was prepared, the TCRbeta library received unique molecular identifiers. TCRdb analysed the PCR reads with MiXCR anew, one entry per CDR3 protein. The sample holds 180,000 or so distinct CDR3 sequences, approximately 6% seen once. The source was PBMCs, collected before TCRalphabeta/CD19-depleted stem cell transplant. These receptors were taken from a girl in the first two years of life with combined immunodeficiency, due to receive a stem cell transplant.

The table lists this clonotype with many counts. The chain joins TRBV20-1 to TRBJ2-3; D perhaps matches TRBD2 (5 bases). Trimming left V 3 bases short and J 2 bases short, with 9 bases between. This CDR3 spans 13 amino acids. Germline loops: CDR1 DFQATT, CDR2 SNEGSKA (reference sequence). CDR3 DNA sequence: TGCAGTGCTAGGGGTAGCGCCACAGATACGCAGTATTTT. Translation gives CSARGSATDTQYF.

This clonotype was observed many times. The rearrangement uses TRBV20-1 and TRBJ2-7; D might be TRBD1 or TRBD2, each matching 5 bases. CDR1 and CDR2 (germline): DFQATT, SNEGSKA (reference sequence). Trimming took 2 bases from V and 4 from J, leaving 12 bases between them. This CDR3 is 13 amino acids long. CDR3 loop: CSARPGAGYEQYF. CDR3 nucleotides: TGCAGTGCTAGACCCGGGGCTGGTTACGAGCAGTACTTC.

This clonotype was picked up many times. This chain connects TRBV20-1 to TRBJ2-3; 8 bases agree with TRBD2. CDR1 DFQATT and CDR2 SNEGSKA come from the germline V gene (reference sequence). There are 15 residues in the CDR3. V trimming: 3 bases; J trimming: 2 bases; junction bases outside the gene matches: 7. This CDR3 is CSARGTSGLTDTQYF. The CDR3 DNA sequence: TGCAGTGCTAGGGGAACTAGCGGACTCACAGATACGCAGTATTTT.

In this sample, this clonotype turned up many times. The rearrangement links TRBV4-3 to TRBJ2-5; 11 positions match TRBD2. V dropped 0 bases and J dropped 1; count of bases not matched to a gene: 1. This CDR3 region has 16 residues. The germline V gene has CDR1 LGHNA and CDR2 YSLEER. CDR3 protein: CASSQDLAGGQETQYF. The CDR3 coding sequence is TGCGCCAGCAGCCAAGACCTAGCGGGGGGCCAAGAGACCCAGTACTTC.

In its sample, this clonotype was seen many times. CDR3 loop: CASSASERLSLGEQFF. The DNA of the CDR3 is TGTGCCAGCAGCGCCTCAGAGCGGCTTAGTTTGGGTGAGCAGTTCTTC. V usage is TRBV11-1 and J usage is TRBJ2-1; TRBD2 is a possible D gene (5 bases). V was shortened by 5 bases and J by 9 bases, with 23 bases between the two germline ends. This CDR3 is built from 16 residues. Germline V gives CDR1 SGHAT, CDR2 FQDESV (reference sequence).

This clonotype was found many times. This sequence joins TRBV7-9 and TRBJ2-3, with no clear D. In germline, CDR1 is SEHNR, CDR2 FQNEAQ (reference sequence). CDR3 length equals 13 residues. With 1 base removed from V and 9 bases from J, the gap between germline ends came to 11 bases. The CDR3 spells CASSLDTAGTQYF. DNA of the CDR3: TGTGCCAGCAGCTTAGATACCGCCGGGACGCAGTATTTT.

This rearrangement joins TRBV20-1 to TRBJ2-1; 8 bases are a match to TRBD2. The CDR3 loop spans 12 amino acids. Germline-derived CDR1 and CDR2 are DFQATT and SNEGSKA (reference sequence). V was pared by 5 bases and J by 9 bases, with 6 bases of the junction left unmatched. DNA of the CDR3: TGCAGTGCTCATGCGGGGGGTAGTGAGCAGTTCTTC. Its protein product is CSAHAGGSEQFF.

V is TRBV20-1 and J is TRBJ2-7, with D possibly being TRBD2 (5 bases). CDR3 size: 13 residues. Trimming took 2 bases from V and 4 from J, leaving 12 bases between them. CDR1 is DFQATT, CDR2 SNEGSKA, per germline (reference sequence). CDR3 residues: CSARTWETYEQYF. The CDR3 region has the DNA TGCAGTGCTAGAACTTGGGAGACGTACGAGCAGTACTTC.

This clonotype occurred many times. The chain employs TRBV29-1 and TRBJ2-5; no clear D gene. Germline lookup yields CDR1 SQVTM and CDR2 ANQGSEA. This CDR3 has 14 residues. The V end was cut by 2 bases, the J end by 5 bases, with 15 bases between. The chain's CDR3 is CSVELTNLGETQYF. DNA of the CDR3: TGCAGCGTTGAATTAACTAACCTCGGGGAGACCCAGTACTTC.

In its sample, this clonotype was seen many times. The chain joins TRBV24-1 to TRBJ2-1; D is possibly TRBD2 (5 bases). Trimming shortened V by 8 bases and J by 0 bases, and 10 bases separated the two germline ends. Germline V CDR1 and CDR2: KGHDR, SFDVKD. The CDR3 is made up of 14 amino acids. The CDR3: CATKSGGSYNEQFF. CDR3 nucleotide sequence: TGTGCCACCAAGAGCGGAGGCTCCTACAATGAGCAGTTCTTC.

Many counts were recorded for this clonotype. The chain carries TRBV28 and TRBJ2-7; 11 positions match TRBD2. The CDR3 sequence is 14 residues long. Germline trimming cut 6 bases from V and 3 bases from J; bases unmatched to any gene: 4. Germline values: CDR1 MDHEN, CDR2 SYDVKM. DNA of the CDR3: TGTGCCAGCAGAAAGACTAGCGGGAACTACGAGCAGTACTTC. Its protein product is CASRKTSGNYEQYF.

This clonotype was observed at least ten times. The chain has TRBV12-3 or TRBV12-4 and TRBJ2-6; tentative D call: TRBD2 (5 bases). V was trimmed by 2 bases and J by 0 bases, leaving 11 bases between them. The CDR3 runs to 17 residues. The CDR3 reads CASSLSSLYSGANVLTF. The DNA of the CDR3 is TGTGCCAGCAGTTTATCTAGCCTCTACTCTGGGGCCAACGTCCTGACTTTC.

The genes are TRBV29-1 and TRBJ1-1; the D is unclear. V dropped 5 bases and J dropped 4 bases, with 14 bases sitting between them. Per the germline V gene, CDR1 is SQVTM and CDR2 is ANQGSEA. CDR3 length: 13 residues. The CDR3 here is CSVLLAVRTEAFF. DNA of the CDR3: TGCAGCGTTCTGCTGGCAGTGCGCACTGAAGCTTTCTTT.

This clonotype was recorded a few times. This chain connects TRBV25-1 to TRBJ2-7; no reliable D call. With 4 bases removed from V and 9 bases from J, the gap between germline ends came to 10 bases. Germline values: CDR1 MGHDK, CDR2 SYGVNS. CDR3 length equals 11 residues. In nucleotides, the CDR3 is TGTGCCAGCAGTGGCCCGGGTCCGCAGTACTTC. Translation gives CASSGPGPQYF.

This clonotype was counted many times. The chain recombines TRBV12-3 or TRBV12-4 with TRBJ2-5, with TRBD1 identical over 7 bases. There are 15 residues in the CDR3. Germline trimming cut 4 bases from V and 1 base from J; bases unmatched to any gene: 6. This CDR3 is CASSSWDSSQETQYF. DNA of the CDR3: TGTGCCAGCAGTTCCTGGGACAGTTCCCAAGAGACCCAGTACTTC.

This clonotype showed up just a few times. The chain uses TRBV6-1 and TRBJ1-5; maybe TRBD1 (6 bases). The CDR3 extends over 14 amino acids. CDR1 and CDR2 (germline): MNHNS, SASEGT. Trimming shortened V by 5 bases and J by 4 bases, and 12 bases separated the two germline ends. CDR3 in DNA: TGTGCCAGCAGTCCCGGGGACATGAATCAGCCCCAGCATTTT. Translation gives CASSPGDMNQPQHF.

This clonotype was detected ten times or more. CDR3 region: CASSLAGGLGTDTQYF. The DNA for the CDR3 is TGTGCCAGCAGCTTAGCGGGGGGGCTGGGCACAGATACGCAGTATTTT. The V call is TRBV7-6, the J call TRBJ2-3; perhaps TRBD2 as D (7 bases). Trimming removed 0 bases at V and 1 base at J, with 11 bases between. In germline, CDR1 is SGHVS, CDR2 FNYEAQ. The CDR3 is 16 amino acids.

In its sample, this clonotype was seen many times. The chain links TRBV12-3 or TRBV12-4 to TRBJ1-2; no reliable D call. The CDR3 extends over 12 amino acids. Trimming removed 10 bases from V and 0 bases from J, with 9 bases in between. The CDR3 here is CATLLANYGYTF. As DNA, the CDR3 is TGTGCCACGTTATTAGCTAACTATGGCTACACCTTC.

Many counts were recorded for this clonotype. CDR3 region: CASSQNGAGVREQYF. Written as DNA, the CDR3 is TGTGCCAGCAGCCAAAACGGAGCGGGAGTTCGCGAGCAGTACTTC. The V gene is TRBV4-2, the J gene TRBJ2-7; the match to TRBD2 covers 8 bases. The germline V gene encodes CDR1 LGHNA and CDR2 YNFKEQ. Unmatched junction bases numbered 9, after V lost 2 bases and J lost 6 bases. The length of the CDR3 is 15 residues.

This clonotype has a count of ten or more. V usage is TRBV29-1 and J usage is TRBJ1-2; D remains unclear. CDR3 length: 11 residues. Trimming took 8 bases from V and 3 from J, leaving 10 bases between them. CDR1 is SQVTM and CDR2 is ANQGSEA in the germline V gene. CDR3: CSLGGDYGYTF. Written as DNA, the CDR3 is TGCAGCCTTGGTGGGGACTATGGCTACACCTTC.

This clonotype was found many times. The chain uses TRBV7-9 and TRBJ2-5; TRBD2 aligns across 8 bases. The V gene's germline CDR1 is SEHNR and CDR2 FQNEAQ (reference sequence). The V and J ends lost 5 bases and 0 bases, in that order; junction bases with no gene match: 14. The CDR3 is made up of 18 amino acids. CDR3 sequence: CASSPGTSQRLYQETQYF. CDR3 DNA sequence: TGTGCCAGCAGCCCTGGGACTAGTCAGAGACTGTACCAAGAGACCCAGTACTTC.

This clonotype was observed a few times. The V and J genes are TRBV6-4 and TRBJ2-2; 8 bases agree with TRBD2. In germline, CDR1 is MRHNA, CDR2 SNTAGT. V shed 5 bases and J 3 bases; nucleotides not matched to a gene: 11. This CDR3 region has 17 residues. CDR3 sequence (DNA): TGTGCCAGCAGTCGGACTAGCAGCGATCTTTACACCGGGGAGCTGTTTTTT. It yields the protein CASSRTSSDLYTGELFF.

This clonotype was observed many times. At one end, the junction sequence differs from germline, possibly due to a read error. The rearrangement uses TRBV4-3 and TRBJ2-2, with D possibly TRBD2 on 5 matching bases. Germline V lookup: CDR1 LGHNA, CDR2 YSLEER. The CDR3 has 14 residues. The CDR3 region is CASSQIAKTGELFF. Here the CDR3 DNA reads TGCGCCAGCAGCCAAATAGCGAAAACCGGGGAGCTGTTTTTT.

The table lists this clonotype with many counts. The rearrangement links TRBV7-6 to TRBJ1-2; D possibly corresponds to TRBD1 (5 bases). V was cut by 3 bases and J by 5 bases, with 10 bases left in between. This CDR3 spans 13 amino acids. Germline CDR1 and CDR2: SGHVS and FNYEAQ. The CDR3 sequence is CASSFGREYGYTF. The CDR3 region has the DNA TGTGCCAGCAGCTTCGGCAGGGAGTATGGCTACACCTTC. Supplemented by reference TRBV7-6 and TRBJ1-2, the full variable domain reads GAGVSQSPRYKVTKRGQDVALRCDPISGHVSLYWYRQALGQGPEFLTYFNYEAQQDKSGLPNDRFSAERPEGSISTLTIQRTEQRDSAMYRCASSFGREYGYTFGSGTRLTVV.

This clonotype was observed many times. This rearrangement joins TRBV5-6 to TRBJ2-7, with 7 bases matching TRBD1. The ends lost 2 bases at V and 4 bases at J; junction bases unmatched: 6. CDR3 length: 14 amino acids. Germline CDR1 SGHDT, CDR2 YYEEEE. The CDR3 loop reads CASSFGTAPYEQYF. The CDR3 DNA sequence: TGTGCCAGCAGCTTCGGGACAGCTCCTTACGAGCAGTACTTC.

This clonotype was counted ten times or more. This rearrangement joins TRBV5-5 to TRBJ2-1; 13 nucleotides align to TRBD2. The CDR3 contains 16 residues. Germline V gene lookup returns CDR1 SGHKS and CDR2 YYEKEE (reference sequence). The J segment lost 8 bases and the V segment lost 1 base, leaving 6 bases of the junction unmatched. Here the CDR3 reads CASSLTGTSGMDEQFF. In DNA, the CDR3 is TGTGCCAGCAGCTTGACCGGGACTAGCGGGATGGATGAGCAGTTCTTC.

The table lists this clonotype with a few counts. This chain connects TRBV20-1 to TRBJ2-7; TRBD2 agrees at 10 bases. The germline gives CDR1 DFQATT, CDR2 SNEGSKA (reference sequence). The CDR3 is made up of 14 amino acids. Germline trimming cut 5 bases from V and 1 base from J; bases unmatched to any gene: 5. CDR3 DNA sequence: TGCAGTGCTCAGATACTAGCGGGATCCTACGAGCAGTACTTC. Translated: CSAQILAGSYEQYF.

This clonotype appeared many times. The chain links TRBV11-3 to TRBJ2-1; D possibly uses TRBD1 or TRBD2 (5 bases each). With 4 bases removed from V and 2 bases from J, the gap between germline ends came to 9 bases. CDR3 length: 14 amino acids. The germline V gene has CDR1 SGHNT and CDR2 YENEEA. The CDR3 nucleotides are TGTGCCAGCAGCTCCCGGGGCGCCTACAATGAGCAGTTCTTC. This gives the protein CASSSRGAYNEQFF. The complete variable domain, with remaining parts taken from reference TRBV11-3 and TRBJ2-1, reads EAGVVQSPRYKIIEKKQPVAFWCNPISGHNTLYWYLQNLGQGPELLIRYENEEAVDDSQLPKDRFSAERLKGVDSTLKIQPAELGDSAVYLCASSSRGAYNEQFFGPGTRLTVL.